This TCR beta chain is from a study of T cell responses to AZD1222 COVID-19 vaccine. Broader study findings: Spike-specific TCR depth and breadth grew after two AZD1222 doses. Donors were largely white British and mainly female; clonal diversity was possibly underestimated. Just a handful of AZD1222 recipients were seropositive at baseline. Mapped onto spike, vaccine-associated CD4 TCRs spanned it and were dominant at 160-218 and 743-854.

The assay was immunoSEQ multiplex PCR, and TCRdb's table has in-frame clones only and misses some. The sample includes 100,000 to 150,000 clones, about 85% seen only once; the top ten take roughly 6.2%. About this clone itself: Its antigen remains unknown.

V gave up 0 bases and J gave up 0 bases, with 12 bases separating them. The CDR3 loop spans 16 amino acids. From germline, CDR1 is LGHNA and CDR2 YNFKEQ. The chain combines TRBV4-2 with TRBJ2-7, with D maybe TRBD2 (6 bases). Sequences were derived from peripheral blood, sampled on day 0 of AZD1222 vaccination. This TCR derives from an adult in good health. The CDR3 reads CASSQDRAGSSYEQYF. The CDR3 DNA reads TGTGCCAGCAGCCAAGATCGAGCGGGCAGCTCCTACGAGCAGTACTTC.